These 13 T cell receptor beta chains were sequenced from one sample in a study of CD8+ T cells in alopecia areata. Noted treatment: oral pan-JAK inhibitor, 5-10 mg twice daily. Obtained from alopecia areata patients were lesional scalp punch biopsies along with peripheral blood. Investigators isolated RNA and reverse transcribed it into cDNA to act as the sequencing template. Clones were read by immunoSEQ multiplex PCR, and TCRdb kept only the in-frame ones, dropping some. The sample consists of some 4,600 clones, 60% of them appearing once. The material sequenced was skin, taken at approximately week 36, from a patient treated with tofacitinib. These receptors were taken from a human donor with alopecia areata.

The chain is built from TRBV7-3 and TRBJ2-1; no reliable D call. In germline, CDR1 is SGHTA, CDR2 FQGTGA. Trimming took 0 bases from V and 6 from J, leaving 12 bases between them. This CDR3 comprises 15 residues. The CDR3 nucleotides read TGTGCCAGCAGCTTAACTCCTAGTGGTGCCAATGAGCAGTTCTTC. This sequence encodes CASSLTPSGANEQFF.

The rearrangement uses TRBV7-7 and TRBJ2-7; D is uncertain. The CDR3 sequence is 14 residues long. Trimming stripped 1 base from V and 6 bases from J, with 13 bases between. Germline lookup yields CDR1 SSHAT and CDR2 FNYEAQ (reference sequence). In DNA, the CDR3 is TGTGCCAGCAGCTTAGGATATGGGGTACCCGAGCAGTACTTC. It is translated as CASSLGYGVPEQYF.

A few counts support this clone. The rearrangement uses TRBV30 and TRBJ1-1; D gene ambiguous. V was shortened by 6 bases and J by 6 bases, with 20 bases between the two germline ends. Germline V lookup: CDR1 GTSNPN, CDR2 SVGIG (reference sequence). This CDR3 spans 14 amino acids. The CDR3 loop is CACTGVTRGAEAFF. The CDR3 DNA sequence: TGTGCCTGCACCGGAGTCACCCGAGGTGCTGAAGCTTTCTTT. Variable domain in full (rest from reference TRBV30 and TRBJ1-1): SQTIHQWPATLVQPVGSPLSLECTVEGTSNPNLYWYRQAAGRGLQLLFYSVGIGQISSEVPQNLSASRPQDRQFILSSKKLLLSDSGFYLCACTGVTRGAEAFFGQGTRLTVV.

The chain recombines TRBV19 with TRBJ1-6; D is perhaps TRBD1 (6 bases). Germline values: CDR1 LNHDA, CDR2 SQIVND (reference sequence). The CDR3 consists of 11 residues. V dropped 6 bases and J dropped 14 bases, with 11 bases sitting between them. The CDR3 DNA sequence: TGTGCCAGTAGGGGGGGCCAGGCCCTCCACTTT. The encoded protein is CASRGGQALHF.

A note on this clone: This specimen includes other DNA sequences encoding the same CDR3. The rearrangement uses TRBV5-4 and TRBJ1-2; no reliable D call. V dropped 0 bases and J dropped 2 bases, with 14 bases sitting between them. The CDR3 loop spans 16 amino acids. The germline V gene has CDR1 SGHNT and CDR2 YYREEE (reference sequence). This CDR3 is CASSLAGGERNYGYTF. CDR3 DNA: TGTGCCAGCAGCTTGGCGGGCGGGGAAAGGAACTATGGCTACACCTTC.

The gene calls are TRBV5-1 and TRBJ1-5; D remains unclear. Germline V gene sequence: CDR1 SGHRS, CDR2 YFSETQ. Trimming stripped 0 bases from V and 2 bases from J, with 12 bases between. The CDR3 is 16 residues long. CDR3 in DNA: TGCGCCAGCAGCTTGGGGCTTCTCGCGGGCAATCAGCCCCAGCATTTT. Its translation: CASSLGLLAGNQPQHF.

The rearrangement joins TRBV5-1 to TRBJ2-7; 9 bases are shared with TRBD1. The CDR3 extends over 14 amino acids. Germline V gene sequence: CDR1 SGHRS, CDR2 YFSETQ. V dropped 3 bases and J dropped 5; count of bases not matched to a gene: 6. CDR3 sequence: CASSSRTGADEQYF. The CDR3 DNA is TGCGCCAGCAGCTCAAGGACAGGGGCGGACGAGCAGTACTTC.

The table lists this clone with a few counts. The chain uses TRBV5-1 and TRBJ2-7; no clear D. Germline V gives CDR1 SGHRS, CDR2 YFSETQ. This CDR3 region has 12 residues. With 4 bases removed from V and 6 bases from J, the gap between germline ends came to 11 bases. The CDR3 sequence is CASSRAPREQYF. The CDR3 coding sequence is TGCGCCAGCAGCCGGGCCCCTCGCGAGCAGTACTTC.

The CDR3 loop is CASRQAGQPQHF. CDR3 coding DNA: TGTGCCAGCAGGCAGGCAGGTCAGCCCCAGCATTTT. This chain joins TRBV2 and TRBJ1-5; no definite D call. Germline CDR1 reads SNHLY; CDR2 reads FYNNEI. The CDR3 loop spans 12 amino acids. Deletions cut 6 bases from V and 6 bases from J, with 9 bases between.

The V and J genes are TRBV5-1 and TRBJ2-2, with D possibly TRBD2 on 6 matching bases. Between the trimmed V and J ends, which lost 6 bases and 5 bases, there was a span of 11 bases. Germline CDR1 SGHRS, CDR2 YFSETQ. The CDR3 is made up of 13 amino acids. In DNA form, the CDR3 reads TGCGCCAGCACCGTAGGAGGGACCGGGGAGCTGTTTTTT. This translates into CASTVGGTGELFF.

CDR3 sequence reads: CASTTGLSSYNEQFF. Written as DNA, the CDR3 is TGTGCCAGTACTACGGGCCTCAGCTCCTACAATGAGCAGTTCTTC. The rearrangement links TRBV19 to TRBJ2-1; D gene unclear. The V gene lost 7 bases and the J gene lost 0 bases, with 13 bases spanning the gap. The CDR3 is 15 amino acids. Germline assignment: CDR1 LNHDA and CDR2 SQIVND (reference sequence).

The chain is built from TRBV5-1 and TRBJ1-1; 10 nucleotides match TRBD1. Looked up from germline, CDR1 is SGHRS and CDR2 is YFSETQ. The CDR3 consists of 15 residues. The V gene end was trimmed by 4 bases and the J gene end by 7 bases; junction bases not matched to a gene: 10. The CDR3 DNA reads as TGCGCCAGCAGCCCGTATCCGACAGGGGGCTTTGAAGCTTTCTTT. Its translation: CASSPYPTGGFEAFF.

This clone showed up just a few times. This chain joins TRBV6-5 and TRBJ2-7; 9 bases align to TRBD2. J gave up 4 bases and V 8 bases, and 6 bases lay outside the gene matches. Germline CDR1 and CDR2: MNHEY and SVGAGI. This CDR3 region has 13 residues. The CDR3: CASGVAGVYEQYF. CDR3 sequence (DNA): TGTGCCAGCGGGGTAGCGGGAGTATACGAGCAGTACTTC.